This TCR beta chain derives from a study of T-cell memory formation after mild COVID-19. Study information: Clusters of TCRs were largely donor specific. Points from the study as a whole: Whereas later expanders leaned CD4+, clones contracting day 15 to 85 showed a balanced CD4/CD8 makeup. Some clones that responded were present in memory (sampled pre-infection), which suggests cross-reactive memory joined.

Comment on this clonotype: Its specificity is not known.

With constant-segment primers, 5'RACE yielded cDNA libraries of TCR alpha and TCR beta that carried sample barcodes and UMIs. TCRdb analysed the 5' RACE reads with MiXCR anew, one entry per CDR3 protein. The sample has about 540,000 distinct CDR3 sequences, about a fifth seen once. This CDR3 region has 12 residues. V lost 4 bases and J lost 12, with 14 bases in between. Germline loops: CDR1 SGDLS, CDR2 YYNGEE. The rearrangement joins TRBV9 to TRBJ2-1, with TRBD2 as a possible D gene (5 bases). This TCR was sampled from an adult woman who had mild COVID-19 (a few samples of this study predate the infection). Cell type and time point are not known. Source material: PBMCs or a T cell subset sorted from them (not recorded which). CDR3 residues: CASSSRDAWQFF. In nucleotides, the CDR3 is TGTGCCAGCAGCTCCCGGGATGCATGGCAGTTCTTC.